This is a list of T cell receptor beta chains from one sample in a study of shared clonotypes between healthy human individuals. Clones were sequenced by immunoSEQ multiplex PCR, and TCRdb holds only the in-frame ones, with some missing. The sample records 1.5 million to 2.5 million clones, about 95% being singletons. Sequencing used naive CD8+ T cells sorted from blood. The receptors were gathered from a man aged 18-30 years in good health. Both conserved end residues are part of each CDR3. The D gene is left open where the match is weak. Only part of the rows carry a size: once, few, many, or a class if the clone is expanded.

CDR3: CASQVGPAGSSSYEQYF; DNA: TGTGCCAGCCAGGTGGGCCCCGCCGGCTCAAGCTCCTACGAGCAGTACTTC; size: .; V: TRBV7-6; D: .; J: TRBJ2-7
CDR3: CASSLSWGPYNEQFF; DNA: TGTGCCAGCAGCTTGAGTTGGGGACCGTACAATGAGCAGTTCTTC; size: .; V: TRBV5-6; D: .; J: TRBJ2-1
CDR3: CASSRILAETYEQYF; DNA: TGCGCCAGCAGCCGAATACTAGCGGAAACCTACGAGCAGTACTTC; size: once; V: TRBV4-1; D: TRBD2; J: TRBJ2-7
CDR3: CASSYGGGGTDTQYF; DNA: TGTGCCAGCAGTTATGGGGGGGGCGGCACAGATACGCAGTATTTT; size: .; V: TRBV6-5; D: .; J: TRBJ2-3
CDR3: CASNYAVEVNTEAFF; DNA: TGCGCCAGCAACTATGCGGTTGAGGTGAACACTGAAGCTTTCTTT; size: .; V: TRBV4-1; D: .; J: TRBJ1-1
CDR3: CASSYGLENTEAFF; DNA: TGTGCCAGCAGTTACGGGCTGGAGAACACTGAAGCTTTCTTT; size: .; V: TRBV6-5; D: .; J: TRBJ1-1
CDR3: CASSQDRDFTDTQYF; DNA: TGCGCCAGCAGCCAAGATAGGGACTTCACAGATACGCAGTATTTT; size: .; V: TRBV4-3; D: .; J: TRBJ2-3
CDR3: CASSPSAGEQYF; DNA: TGTGCCAGCAGTCCGTCTGCAGGCGAGCAGTACTTC; size: .; V: TRBV2; D: .; J: TRBJ2-7
CDR3: CASSRAGGANVLTF; DNA: TGTGCCAGCAGTCGAGCGGGTGGGGCCAACGTCCTGACTTTC; size: once; V: TRBV27; D: .; J: TRBJ2-6
CDR3: CASSQGVSYEAFF; DNA: TGTGCCAGTTCTCAGGGAGTCTCTTATGAAGCTTTCTTT; size: once; V: TRBV27; D: .; J: TRBJ1-1
CDR3: CAISEFRTMGDEKLFF; DNA: TGTGCCATCAGTGAGTTCCGGACAATGGGGGATGAAAAACTGTTTTTT; size: .; V: TRBV10-3; D: .; J: TRBJ1-4
CDR3: CASSLETVNTEAFF; DNA: TGTGCCAGCAGCTTGGAAACAGTGAACACTGAAGCTTTCTTT; size: .; V: TRBV5-8; D: .; J: TRBJ1-1
CDR3: CSVVAGVYEQYF; DNA: TGCAGCGTTGTGGCAGGGGTCTACGAGCAGTACTTC; size: once; V: TRBV29-1; D: .; J: TRBJ2-7
CDR3: CASSLGFRTEAFF; DNA: TGTGCCAGCAGCTTGGGGTTCCGCACTGAAGCTTTCTTT; size: .; V: TRBV7-9; D: .; J: TRBJ1-1
CDR3: CASSLRGGTDTQYF; DNA: TGTGCCAGCAGTTTAAGGGGGGGCACAGATACGCAGTATTTT; size: .; V: TRBV27; D: .; J: TRBJ2-3
CDR3: CASSTNYNEQFF; DNA: TGTGCCAGTAGTACCAATTACAATGAGCAGTTCTTC; size: .; V: TRBV19; D: .; J: TRBJ2-1
CDR3: CASSDYSNQPQHF; DNA: TGTGCCAGCAGTGATTATAGCAATCAGCCCCAGCATTTT; size: .; V: TRBV2; D: .; J: TRBJ1-5
CDR3: CASSWTGSTDTQYF; DNA: TGTGCCAGCAGCTGGACAGGAAGCACAGATACGCAGTATTTT; size: .; V: TRBV7-9; D: TRBD1; J: TRBJ2-3
CDR3: CASSIGQSGEQFF; DNA: TGTGCCAGCAGTATCGGACAGTCGGGTGAGCAGTTCTTC; size: .; V: TRBV6-5; D: .; J: TRBJ2-1
CDR3: CASSNGPYGYTF; DNA: TGTGCCAGTAGTAATGGCCCCTATGGCTACACCTTC; size: .; V: TRBV19; D: .; J: TRBJ1-2
CDR3: CASSLQDQPQHF; DNA: TGTGCCAGCAGCTTACAAGATCAGCCCCAGCATTTT; size: .; V: TRBV11-3; D: .; J: TRBJ1-5
CDR3: CASSYSFPSGGFEQYF; DNA: TGTGCCAGCAGTTACTCGTTCCCTAGCGGTGGGTTCGAGCAGTACTTC; size: .; V: TRBV6-5; D: TRBD2; J: TRBJ2-7
CDR3: CASSRDSAGEKLFF; DNA: TGTGCCAGCAGCAGGGACAGCGCCGGCGAAAAACTGTTTTTT; size: .; V: TRBV28; D: TRBD1; J: TRBJ1-4
CDR3: CASSGGLAGLYEQYF; DNA: TGTGCCAGCAGTGGTGGACTAGCGGGACTCTACGAGCAGTACTTC; size: once; V: TRBV6-1; D: TRBD2; J: TRBJ2-7
CDR3: CASSYGQIYGYTF; DNA: TGTGCCAGCAGTTACGGCCAGATCTATGGCTACACCTTC; size: few; V: TRBV6-5; D: .; J: TRBJ1-2
CDR3: CASSFRTGAQETQYF; DNA: TGTGCCAGCAGCTTTCGGACAGGGGCCCAAGAGACCCAGTACTTC; size: .; V: TRBV9; D: TRBD1; J: TRBJ2-5
CDR3: CATSRDVGDRGRDEKLFF; DNA: TGTGCCACCAGCAGAGATGTGGGGGACAGGGGGCGCGATGAAAAACTGTTTTTT; size: .; V: TRBV15; D: TRBD1; J: TRBJ1-4
CDR3: CARTSTGVLGRAFF; DNA: TGTGCCCGAACGTCGACCGGGGTCCTGGGGAGAGCTTTCTTT; size: .; V: TRBV30; D: .; J: TRBJ1-1
CDR3: CASSLTWDTEAFF; DNA: TGTGCCAGCAGTTTGACCTGGGACACTGAAGCTTTCTTT; size: .; V: TRBV28; D: .; J: TRBJ1-1
CDR3: CASSVLMAGGYEQYF; DNA: TGTGCCAGTAGTGTCCTCATGGCTGGGGGTTACGAGCAGTACTTC; size: .; V: TRBV19; D: .; J: TRBJ2-7
CDR3: CASSPPAREDGYTF; DNA: TGTGCCAGCAGTCCCCCCGCCAGGGAGGATGGCTACACCTTC; size: .; V: TRBV28; D: .; J: TRBJ1-2
CDR3: CASSLQGWVYGYTF; DNA: TGTGCCAGCAGCCTACAGGGTTGGGTCTATGGCTACACCTTC; size: .; V: TRBV28; D: .; J: TRBJ1-2
CDR3: CASSLGLSGFNNNEQFF; DNA: TGTGCCAGCAGCTTGGGTTTATCGGGTTTTAATAACAATGAGCAGTTCTTC; size: .; V: TRBV5-6; D: .; J: TRBJ2-1
CDR3: CASSWDRGGSPLHF; DNA: TGTGCCAGCAGCTGGGACAGGGGCGGGTCACCCCTCCACTTT; size: once; V: TRBV11-2; D: TRBD1; J: TRBJ1-6
CDR3: CASSNSQGRDTDTQYF; DNA: TGTGCCAGCAGTAACTCTCAGGGGCGTGACACAGATACGCAGTATTTT; size: .; V: TRBV6-5; D: .; J: TRBJ2-3